Reported below is one T cell receptor beta chain. Its target is unknown. This sample was taken from a study of OX40 agonist ivuxolimab in advanced cancers. Whole-study context: Dose-escalation subjects each had hepatocellular carcinoma, melanoma, renal cell or head and neck cancer.

Profiled with immunoSEQ multiplex PCR; TCRdb holds only in-frame clones, not every one. This table holds tens of thousands of clones, 81% found once. Study-level results: Low clonal expansion, among the lowest seen, marked partial responders at 0.1-3.0 mg/kg.

CDR1 is MNHEY, CDR2 SMNVEV, per germline (reference sequence). The CDR3 is 15 residues long. Trimming removed 0 bases from V and 4 bases from J; junction bases left unmatched: 4. The sequences come from CD4+ or CD8+ T cells sorted from blood, collected in a trial of the OX40 agonist ivuxolimab. The sequence came from an adult with an advanced solid tumor such as melanoma, head and neck, liver or kidney cancer. The chain combines TRBV27 with TRBJ1-1; 8 bases align to TRBD1. CDR3 in amino acids: CASSLSAGGGTEAFF. The CDR3 DNA sequence: TGTGCCAGCAGTTTATCAGCAGGGGGCGGCACTGAAGCTTTCTTT.